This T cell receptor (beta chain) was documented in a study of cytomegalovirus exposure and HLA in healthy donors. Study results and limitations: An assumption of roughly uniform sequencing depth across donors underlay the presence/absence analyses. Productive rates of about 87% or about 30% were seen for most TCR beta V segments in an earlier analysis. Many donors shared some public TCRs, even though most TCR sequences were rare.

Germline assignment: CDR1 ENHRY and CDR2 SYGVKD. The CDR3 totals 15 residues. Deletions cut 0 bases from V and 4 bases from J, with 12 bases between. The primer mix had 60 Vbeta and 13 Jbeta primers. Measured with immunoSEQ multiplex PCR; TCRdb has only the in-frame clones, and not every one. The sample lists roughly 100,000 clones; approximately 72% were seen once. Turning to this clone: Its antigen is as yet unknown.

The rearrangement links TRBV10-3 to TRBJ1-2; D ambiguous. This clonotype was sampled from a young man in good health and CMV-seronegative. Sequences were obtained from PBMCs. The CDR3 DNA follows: TGTGCCATCAGTGAGTCGGCGAGGGATAGCTATGGCTACACCTTC. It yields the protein CAISESARDSYGYTF.